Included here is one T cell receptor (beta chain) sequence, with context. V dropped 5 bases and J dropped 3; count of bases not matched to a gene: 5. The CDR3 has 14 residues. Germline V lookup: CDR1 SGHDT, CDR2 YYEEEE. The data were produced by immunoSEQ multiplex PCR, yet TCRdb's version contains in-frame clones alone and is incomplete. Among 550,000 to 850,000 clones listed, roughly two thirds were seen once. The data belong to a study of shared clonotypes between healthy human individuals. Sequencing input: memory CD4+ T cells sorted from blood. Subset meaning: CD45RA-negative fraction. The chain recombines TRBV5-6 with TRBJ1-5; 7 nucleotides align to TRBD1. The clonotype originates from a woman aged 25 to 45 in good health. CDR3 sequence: CASRVDRVNQPQHF. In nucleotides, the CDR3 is TGTGCCAGCAGGGTAGACAGGGTCAATCAGCCCCAGCATTTT.